The T cell receptor (beta chain) under discussion was sequenced for a study of CD4 and CD8 cells across lung adenocarcinoma regions listed by TCRdb under 2018. For the study in its entirety: To look at intratumor heterogeneity in the T cell receptor repertoire, the study compared tumor centers against tumor margins.

Patients with localized lung adenocarcinoma, a subtype of non-small cell lung cancer, were used as donors. These samples came from the centers of localized lung adenocarcinomas. For TCR repertoire analysis, CD4+ T cells from tumor tissue were profiled apart from CD8+ T cells. This clonotype was seen a few times. The antigen it binds to is not known. No clone much larger than this one lies a single base away; base qualities are absent. Trimming at the junction amounts to 6 bases on V and 8 bases on J, and the germline ends lie 17 bases apart. The germline V gene encodes CDR1 WNHNN and CDR2 SYGVQD (reference sequence). Taken from cysteine to phenylalanine, the CDR3 has 14 residues. Solely the CDR3 DNA is kept, with 42 bases framed from the first base. Library preparation employed PCR. Instrument on record: HiSeq X Ten. The public sequencing data were trimmed at Q25 with fastp and processed into clonotypes with MiXCR by TCRdb, which kept only in-frame beta chains. When rows share a CDR3 protein, they turn into one entry using the most common DNA and genes. This sample gives around 7,100 distinct CDR3 sequences in total; 51% of them show up just once. The ten largest clones capture almost 30% of the sample.

The rearrangement combines TRBV10-1 with TRBJ2-1, with a tentative D call of TRBD1 or TRBD2, each matching 6 bases. The sequence derives from a female donor with lung adenocarcinoma. The CD4 and CD8 labels of this study may be unreliable. The sample consisted of CD4+ T cells from the center of a lung tumor. Reading the label with the study, this specimen's cell subset or site is: tumor center region. The CDR3 reads as follows: CASSLGRGAHEQFF. The nucleotides read TGCGCCAGCAGCCTTGGTAGGGGGGCCCATGAGCAGTTCTTC.